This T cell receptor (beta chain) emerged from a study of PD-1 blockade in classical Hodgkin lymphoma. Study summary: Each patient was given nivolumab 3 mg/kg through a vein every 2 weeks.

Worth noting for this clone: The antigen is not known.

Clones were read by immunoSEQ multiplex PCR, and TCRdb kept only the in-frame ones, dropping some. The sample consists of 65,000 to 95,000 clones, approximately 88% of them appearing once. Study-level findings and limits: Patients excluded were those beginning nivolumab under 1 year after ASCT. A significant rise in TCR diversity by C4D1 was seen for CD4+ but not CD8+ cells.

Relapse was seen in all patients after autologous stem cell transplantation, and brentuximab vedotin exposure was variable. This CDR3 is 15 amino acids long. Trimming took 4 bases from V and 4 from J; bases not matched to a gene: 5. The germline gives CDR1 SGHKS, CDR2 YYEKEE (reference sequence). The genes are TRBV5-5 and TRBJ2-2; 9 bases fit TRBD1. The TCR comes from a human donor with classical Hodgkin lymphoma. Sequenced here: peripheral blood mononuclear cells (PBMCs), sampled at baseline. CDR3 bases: TGTGCCAGCAGCCGACAGGGGGGAACCACCGGGGAGCTGTTTTTT. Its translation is CASSRQGGTTGELFF. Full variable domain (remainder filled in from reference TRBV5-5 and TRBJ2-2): DAGVTQSPTHLIKTRGQQVTLRCSPISGHKSVSWYQQVLGQGPQFIFQYYEKEERGRGNFPDRFSARQFPNYSSELNVNALLLGDSALYLCASSRQGGTTGELFFGEGSRLTVL.